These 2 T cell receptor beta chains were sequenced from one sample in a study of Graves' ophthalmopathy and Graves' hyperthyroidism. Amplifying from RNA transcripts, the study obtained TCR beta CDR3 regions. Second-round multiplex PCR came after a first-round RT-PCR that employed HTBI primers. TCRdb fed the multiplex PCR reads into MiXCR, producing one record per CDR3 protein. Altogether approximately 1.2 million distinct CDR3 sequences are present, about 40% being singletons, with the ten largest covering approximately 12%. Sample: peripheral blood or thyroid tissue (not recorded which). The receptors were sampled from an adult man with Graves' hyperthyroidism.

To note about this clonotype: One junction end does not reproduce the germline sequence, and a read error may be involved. The DNA for the CDR3 is TGTGCCAGCAGCTCACAGTACCTGAACACTGAAGCTTTCTTT. It specifies CASSSQYLNTEAFF. The chain combines TRBV10-2 with TRBJ1-1; no clear D. Per the germline V gene, CDR1 is WSHSY and CDR2 is SAAADI. The CDR3 covers 14 residues.

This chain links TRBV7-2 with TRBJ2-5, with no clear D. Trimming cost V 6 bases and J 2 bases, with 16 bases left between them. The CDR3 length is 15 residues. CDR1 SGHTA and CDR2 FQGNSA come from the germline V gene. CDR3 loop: CASSFLTVKQETQYF. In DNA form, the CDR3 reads TGTGCCAGCAGTTTTCTCACCGTGAAACAAGAGACCCAGTACTTC.